One and the same sample provided the 27 T cell receptor beta chains below, sequenced in a study of glioma-infiltrating T cells. TCR alpha and beta CDR3 regions were amplified from RNA using iRepertoire nested multiplex PCR. From the multiplex PCR reads, TCRdb called clonotypes with MiXCR, one entry per CDR3 protein. Of about 190,000 distinct CDR3 sequences in the sample, 32% were seen once. Source material: glioma tissue, nonneoplastic brain tissue, or PBMCs (not recorded which). The receptors come from a human donor with low-grade glioma or glioblastoma, undergoing nonglioma brain surgery, or in good health (not recorded which).

Concerning this clonotype: The germline gene is not matched at one end of the junction; a read error may be the cause. This rearrangement joins TRBV25-1 to TRBJ2-3; D not certain. The V gene's germline CDR1 is MGHDK and CDR2 SYGVNS. CDR3 length equals 12 residues. Written as DNA, the CDR3 is TGTTCCAGCTCCGGTTCGAGCGCTCCGACGTCTTTT. It is translated as CSSSGSSAPTSF.

The chain couples TRBV3-1 to TRBJ2-1; 8 bases are shared with TRBD2. V lost 0 bases and J lost 7; bases outside the gene matches: 20. Looked up from germline, CDR1 is LGHDT and CDR2 is YNNKEL (reference sequence). The CDR3 consists of 20 residues. For the CDR3, the DNA is TGTGCCAGCAGCCAAGAAGGTATACGGTTTGAGACTAGCGTTTTAAATGAGCAGTTCTTC. Amino acid sequence: CASSQEGIRFETSVLNEQFF.

This sequence joins TRBV10-3 and TRBJ1-6; D possibly corresponds to TRBD1 (5 bases). The germline gives CDR1 ENHRY, CDR2 SYGVKD. Trimming pared 8 bases from V and 4 bases from J, leaving 12 bases between. The length of the CDR3 is 14 residues. The CDR3, as DNA: TGTGCCATCTGTAAAGGGGATTATAATTCACCCCTCCACTTT. Its translation: CAICKGDYNSPLHF.

This clonotype was recorded many times. V and J are TRBV7-2 and TRBJ1-1; D is uncertain. Germline CDR1 SGHTA, CDR2 FQGNSA. The CDR3 is made up of 14 amino acids. The germline V and J ends were trimmed by 1 base and 4 bases, with 10 bases remaining between them. As DNA, the CDR3 is TGTGCCAGCAGCTTAGACATTCGGGGCACTGAAGCTTTCTTT. Translation: CASSLDIRGTEAFF.

V gene TRBV7-8 combines with J gene TRBJ2-1; D is possibly TRBD2 (6 bases). CDR3 size: 18 residues. Deletions cut 2 bases from V and 3 bases from J, with 20 bases between. CDR1 and CDR2 from the germline V gene are SGHVS and FQNEAQ. The CDR3 DNA reads TGTGCCAGCAGCTTACGTAGACTAGTGGGAGCCAACTACAATGAGCAGTTCTTC. Translating gives CASSLRRLVGANYNEQFF.

The V gene is TRBV5-6, the J gene TRBJ1-1; D call uncertain. This CDR3 contains 13 residues. V was trimmed by 0 bases and J by 3 bases, leaving 6 bases between them. Germline CDR1 reads SGHDT; CDR2 reads YYEEEE. The CDR3 DNA follows: TGTGCCAGCAGCTTGGAATCGGACACTGAAGCTTTCTTT. This gives the protein CASSLESDTEAFF.

This clonotype occurred many times. V gene TRBV4-2 combines with J gene TRBJ1-5; weak D call: TRBD1 (5 bases). The CDR3 runs 15 residues. The V gene's germline CDR1 is LGHNA and CDR2 YNFKEQ. V lost 2 bases and J lost 9, with 17 bases in between. Here the CDR3 reads CASSQPGQAGGPQHF. DNA for the CDR3: TGTGCCAGCAGCCAACCAGGGCAGGCCGGAGGGCCCCAGCATTTT.

The chain carries TRBV11-2 and TRBJ1-2; D perhaps matches TRBD1 (6 bases). In germline, CDR1 is SGHAT, CDR2 FQNNGV. V shed 6 bases and J shed 4 bases, with 15 bases lying between them. This CDR3 is built from 14 residues. As DNA, the CDR3 is TGTGCCAGCAGACTATGGAGGGGGGCCTATGGCTACACCTTC. Translated, it gives CASRLWRGAYGYTF.

This clonotype appeared many times. This sequence joins TRBV6-4 and TRBJ2-1; 8 positions agree with TRBD2. The CDR3 runs to 16 residues. Germline CDR1 reads MRHNA; CDR2 reads SNTAGT. Germline trimming cut 4 bases from V and 6 bases from J; bases unmatched to any gene: 11. The CDR3 region is CASSARLAPQANEQFF. CDR3 nucleotides: TGTGCCAGCAGTGCCCGACTAGCGCCACAGGCCAATGAGCAGTTCTTC.

This clonotype was observed at least ten times. The rearrangement uses TRBV7-2 and TRBJ2-7; 7 bases are a match to TRBD2. CDR3 length: 14 amino acids. V trimming: 2 bases; J trimming: 5 bases; junction bases outside the gene matches: 6. The germline CDR1 and CDR2 sequences are SGHTA and FQGNSA. The DNA for the CDR3 is TGTGCCAGCAGCTTAAGGGCTAGCGGAGACGAGCAGTACTTC. It codes for CASSLRASGDEQYF.

In this sample, this clonotype turned up many times. The genes are TRBV29-1 and TRBJ2-7; possibly TRBD2 for D (5 bases). Trimming removed 4 bases at V and 3 bases at J, with 10 bases between. The V gene's germline CDR1 is SQVTM and CDR2 ANQGSEA. The CDR3 covers 12 residues. The CDR3 here is CSVVSVNYEQYF. CDR3 DNA: TGCAGCGTTGTTAGCGTCAACTACGAGCAGTACTTC.

This rearrangement joins TRBV12-3 or TRBV12-4 to TRBJ2-3, with TRBD1 identical over 9 bases. The length of the CDR3 is 16 residues. J gave up 3 bases and V 4 bases, and 8 bases lay outside the gene matches. The CDR3 DNA reads TGTGCCAGCAGTTCGGACAGGGGCAGAGGTACAGATACGCAGTATTTT. Residues: CASSSDRGRGTDTQYF.

There are many counts of this clonotype. The DNA for the CDR3 is TGTGCCAGCAGCTTAGTTCGGGACTCCTACGAGCAGTACTTC. Its translation is CASSLVRDSYEQYF. The chain carries TRBV11-2 and TRBJ2-7; D is possibly TRBD2 (5 bases). The CDR3 consists of 14 residues. V gave up 1 base and J gave up 0 bases, with 7 bases separating them. Germline CDR1 and CDR2: SGHAT and FQNNGV.

The chain uses TRBV19 and TRBJ2-1; TRBD2 aligns across 12 bases. V lost 5 bases and J lost 9; bases outside the gene matches: 5. Germline V CDR1 and CDR2: LNHDA, SQIVND (reference sequence). CDR3 length: 14 amino acids. The CDR3 region has the DNA TGTGCCAGTAGTCACGGACTAGCGGGACTTGAGCAGTTCTTC. Translating gives CASSHGLAGLEQFF.

There are many counts of this clonotype. The chain has TRBV19 and TRBJ1-5, with D tentatively TRBD1 (6 bases). This CDR3 region has 16 residues. Per the germline V gene, CDR1 is LNHDA and CDR2 is SQIVND (reference sequence). V lost 1 base, J lost 0 bases, and 10 bases lay in between. Here the CDR3 reads CASSIVGGNSNQPQHF. For the CDR3, the DNA is TGTGCCAGTAGTATAGTCGGGGGCAATAGCAATCAGCCCCAGCATTTT.

This clonotype was found many times. The chain uses TRBV20-1 and TRBJ2-5, with 9 bases aligning to TRBD2. Looked up from germline, CDR1 is DFQATT and CDR2 is SNEGSKA (reference sequence). CDR3 length equals 17 residues. Germline trimming cut 0 bases from V and 5 bases from J; bases unmatched to any gene: 13. The CDR3 is CSAREVGAGGPLETQYF. The CDR3 DNA sequence: TGCAGTGCTAGAGAGGTGGGGGCGGGAGGGCCTTTGGAGACCCAGTACTTC.

In regard to this clonotype: Just one base apart from a much larger clone, this may be a read error. This chain joins TRBV10-3 and TRBJ2-3, with D perhaps matching TRBD1 or TRBD2 (5 bases each). The CDR3 runs to 16 residues. Germline V lookup: CDR1 ENHRY, CDR2 SYGVKD. With 4 bases removed from V and 0 bases from J, the gap between germline ends came to 14 bases. CDR3 DNA: TGTGCCATCAGTGTGGACGGGGCCATTAGCACAGATACGCAGTATTTT. Protein: CAISVDGAISTDTQYF.

This clonotype has more than one count but fewer than ten. The V and J genes are TRBV19 and TRBJ2-2; D remains unclear. The germline V gene encodes CDR1 LNHDA and CDR2 SQIVND (reference sequence). V shed 3 bases and J shed 7 bases, with 9 bases lying between them. This CDR3 is 13 amino acids long. The CDR3: CASSISMNGELFF. The CDR3 region has the DNA TGTGCCAGTAGTATTTCGATGAACGGGGAGCTGTTTTTT.

Comment on this clonotype: A read error may explain this, as a much larger clone is one base away. CDR3 region: CASSQVTLKPQHF. As DNA, the CDR3 is TGCGCCAGCAGCCAGGTTACACTAAAGCCCCAGCATTTT. The rearrangement joins TRBV4-1 to TRBJ1-5; no clear D. Germline lookup yields CDR1 MGHRA and CDR2 YSYEKL. CDR3 length: 13 amino acids. The germline V and J ends were trimmed by 3 bases and 8 bases, with 11 bases remaining between them.

This clonotype has a single count. The junction does not match germline at one end; this may be a read error. The chain combines TRBV19 with TRBJ2-7; the match to TRBD1 covers 7 bases. Germline V CDR1 and CDR2: LNHDA, SQIVND (reference sequence). This CDR3 is 16 amino acids long. CDR3 in amino acids: CTSSRTAGGATYEQYF. The CDR3 nucleotides read TGTACCAGTAGTCGAACTGCAGGGGGAGCGACCTACGAGCAGTACTTC.

To note about this clonotype: A much larger clone lies a single base off, so this may be a read error. This chain connects TRBV7-9 to TRBJ2-7; possible D gene TRBD2, 6 bases. Germline lookup yields CDR1 SEHNR and CDR2 FQNEAQ (reference sequence). This CDR3 has 14 amino acids. V was trimmed by 7 bases and J by 1 base, leaving 14 bases between them. The CDR3 here is CASKPDGRSYEQYF. The CDR3 DNA follows: TGTGCCAGCAAGCCCGACGGGAGATCCTACGAGCAGTACTTC.

Regarding this clonotype: A read error may explain this, as a much larger clone is one base away. The rearrangement links TRBV20-1 to TRBJ2-7; perhaps TRBD2 as D (5 bases). The CDR3 runs 17 residues. V was shortened by 2 bases and J by 6 bases, with 26 bases between the two germline ends. The V gene's germline CDR1 is DFQATT and CDR2 SNEGSKA (reference sequence). The CDR3 nucleotides read TGCAGTGCTAGACCCTCCGGGCCCCTAGCTGGTACCGGCGAGCAGTACTTC. Encoded protein: CSARPSGPLAGTGEQYF.

Of note for this clonotype: A much larger clone sits a single nucleotide away, making a read error possible. V gene TRBV12-3 or TRBV12-4 combines with J gene TRBJ2-1; D may be TRBD2 (6 bases). Trimming took off 2 bases at V and 4 bases at J, with 12 bases between the two ends. This CDR3 region has 15 residues. The CDR3: CASSLRLGEYNEQFF. CDR3 DNA: TGTGCCAGCAGTTTAAGACTAGGGGAATACAATGAGCAGTTCTTC.

Details on this clonotype: One base away lies a much larger clone, so this may be a sequencing read error. This chain uses TRBV7-7 with TRBJ2-1, with TRBD2 matching over 7 bases. CDR3 length: 12 amino acids. Germline CDR1 SSHAT, CDR2 FNYEAQ (reference sequence). The CDR3 coding sequence is TGCGCCAGCAGCCACCCAGCGGGAAAGGAGTTCTTC. It specifies CASSHPAGKEFF.

Concerning this clonotype: A much more abundant neighbour one base away suggests this may be a read error. The chain is built from TRBV19 and TRBJ1-6; 8 bases are a match to TRBD1. Germline V gene lookup returns CDR1 LNHDA and CDR2 SQIVND (reference sequence). The CDR3 is 15 amino acids. In DNA form, the CDR3 reads TGTGCCAGTAGTTTCCAGGGGGCGCGCAATTCACCCCCCCACTTT. This codes for CASSFQGARNSPPHF.

This clonotype occurred many times. The J gene is TRBJ2-1, the V gene TRBV20-1, with D possibly matching TRBD2 (5 bases). The germline V gene has CDR1 DFQATT and CDR2 SNEGSKA (reference sequence). Trimming removed 0 bases at V and 1 base at J, with 13 bases between. The CDR3 spans 16 residues. The chain's CDR3 is CSARDPLARSYNEQFF. CDR3 bases: TGCAGTGCTAGAGATCCGCTAGCCAGGTCCTACAATGAGCAGTTCTTC.

CDR3 residues: CASSPLAGAAREQYF. As DNA, the CDR3 is TGTGCCAGCAGCCCGTTAGCGGGAGCGGCGCGGGAGCAGTACTTC. V gene TRBV3-1 combines with J gene TRBJ2-7; 9 bases are shared with TRBD2. CDR1 and CDR2 from the germline V gene are LGHDT and YNNKEL (reference sequence). This CDR3 region has 15 residues. V dropped 4 bases and J dropped 7; count of bases not matched to a gene: 11.